The rows below give T cell receptor beta chains drawn from one sample of a study of PD-L1 blockade in urothelial cancer. Sequenced by immunoSEQ multiplex PCR; TCRdb stores in-frame clones only, minus some. The table records about 80,000 clones, about 85% of them present only once. Sequences were derived from PBMCs, sampled around atezolizumab (anti-PD-L1) treatment. These receptors were collected from a woman in her seventies with urothelial cancer. Each CDR3 is given with its conserved first and last residue. A D gene is named only where the DNA matches it firmly. Size is stated for part of the rows, as once, few or many counts, or as a class when the clone is expanded.

TGTGCCAGTAGTACCCCGGGGTTAGCGGGAGAGTACAATGAGCAGTTCTTC	CASSTPGLAGEYNEQFF	TRBD2	17	TRBV19	TRBJ2-1	-
TGTGCCAGCAGGCAGACTAGCGAGTACTACGAGCAGTACTTC	CASRQTSEYYEQYF	TRBD2	14	TRBV27	TRBJ2-7	-
TGTGCCAGCAGACGGGGGACTAGCGGGAGTTGGGATACGCAGTATTTT	CASRRGTSGSWDTQYF	TRBD2	16	TRBV27	TRBJ2-3	-
TGCAGCGTTACCCCCGGGACAGGACTGGATCAGCCCCAGCATTTT	CSVTPGTGLDQPQHF	TRBD1	15	TRBV29-1	TRBJ1-5	-
TGTGCCAGCAGTGAAACAGGTATTCAGCCCCAGCATTTT	CASSETGIQPQHF	-	13	TRBV6-1	TRBJ1-5	-
TGTGCCACTATGACAGGCGGCCAGCCCCAGCATTTT	CATMTGGQPQHF	-	12	TRBV27	TRBJ1-5	-
TGTGCCAGCAGTTCCGTAGCGGGAGGGCAGATTGAGCAGTTCTTC	CASSSVAGGQIEQFF	TRBD2	15	TRBV28	TRBJ2-1	-
TGTGCCAGTAGGGGGTCTACTTTGCGGGGAGCTTTCTTT	CASRGSTLRGAFF	-	13	TRBV19	TRBJ1-1	-
TGTGCCAGCAGCTTAGGGGATCCGACAGGGCAGAGGAACACCGGGGAGCTGTTTTTT	CASSLGDPTGQRNTGELFF	TRBD1	19	TRBV7-6	TRBJ2-2	-
TGTGCCAGCAGCTCATTGGTATTCGGAGAGACCCAGTACTTC	CASSSLVFGETQYF	-	14	TRBV7-2	TRBJ2-5	few
TGCACCAGCAGCCAACGGGACAGACAAGAGACCCAGTACTTC	CTSSQRDRQETQYF	-	14	TRBV1	TRBJ2-5	-
TGTGCCAGCCGGGGAAGCCCTCTCTATGGCTACACCTTC	CASRGSPLYGYTF	-	13	TRBV27	TRBJ1-2	-
TGTGCCAGCAGCAATAGCGGGGGGGCCTGGGATACGCAGTATTTT	CASSNSGGAWDTQYF	TRBD2	15	TRBV5-6	TRBJ2-3	-
TGCGCCAGCAGCCAACAAACAGGGTACGAGCAGTACTTC	CASSQQTGYEQYF	-	13	TRBV4-3	TRBJ2-7	-
TGTGCCAGCAGCTTGGGGGACAGCCCGAAAACCAAAAACATTCAGTACTTC	CASSLGDSPKTKNIQYF	TRBD1	17	TRBV5-4	TRBJ2-4	-
TGCGCCAGCAGCTTGTGGGGGGAAGAGACCCAGTACTTC	CASSLWGEETQYF	-	13	TRBV5-1	TRBJ2-5	-
TGTGCCAGCAGCTTGTTGATGGTAGCGGGGAGGGACGGGGAGCTGTTTTTT	CASSLLMVAGRDGELFF	TRBD2	17	TRBV5-4	TRBJ2-2	-
TGTGCCATCAGTGACTCCGGGACAGGGCCGAACTATGGCTACACCTTC	CAISDSGTGPNYGYTF	TRBD1	16	TRBV10-3	TRBJ1-2	-
TGTGCCACTACTAAGGGGCCATCCGATGAGCAGTTCTTC	CATTKGPSDEQFF	-	13	TRBV2	TRBJ2-1	-
TGTGCCTGGAGTGCTGGCAGGGCGAACACTGAAGCTTTCTTT	CAWSAGRANTEAFF	-	14	TRBV30	TRBJ1-1	-
TGTGCCAGCAGTGCAGGGTACGAGCAGTACTTC	CASSAGYEQYF	-	11	TRBV6-1	TRBJ2-7	-
TGTGCCAGCAAGGGGGGGTACGGCAATGAGCAGTTCTTC	CASKGGYGNEQFF	-	13	TRBV28	TRBJ2-1	-
TGCAGCGTTGGGTGGCAGGGGTACGAGCAGTACTTC	CSVGWQGYEQYF	-	12	TRBV29-1	TRBJ2-7	-
TGCGCCAGCAGCTGGCGACAGGGCTGGGAGACCCAGTACTTC	CASSWRQGWETQYF	TRBD1	14	TRBV5-1	TRBJ2-5	few
TGTGCCAGCAGTGAACCAAGGGGTGAGACCCAGTACTTC	CASSEPRGETQYF	-	13	TRBV2	TRBJ2-5	-
TGTGCCAGCAGCGTGGCAGGGGGCATCACAGATACGCAGTATTTT	CASSVAGGITDTQYF	TRBD1	15	TRBV9	TRBJ2-3	-
TGTGCCAGCTCACCGTCGGCGGGCACCACCTACAATGAGCAGTTCTTC	CASSPSAGTTYNEQFF	-	16	TRBV18	TRBJ2-1	-
TGTGCCAGCAGCTTAGTAGGCGCGGGGGGTTACACAGATACGCAGTATTTT	CASSLVGAGGYTDTQYF	TRBD2	17	TRBV11-2	TRBJ2-3	-
TGTGCCAGCAGACGAGGACAGGCTGAAAAACTGTTTTTT	CASRRGQAEKLFF	TRBD1	13	TRBV7-8	TRBJ1-4	-
TGCGCCAGCAGCGACAGGGGTGGCGAAAAACTGTTTTTT	CASSDRGGEKLFF	TRBD1	13	TRBV5-1	TRBJ1-4	-
TGTGCCAGCTCGCGATATTTGAAAGGGGAGCTGTTTTTT	CASSRYLKGELFF	-	13	TRBV18	TRBJ2-2	-
TGTGCCAGCAGAAGCGGGGGAGAAGCCAATGAGCAGTTCTTC	CASRSGGEANEQFF	TRBD2	14	TRBV28	TRBJ2-1	-
TGTGCCAGCAGCTTAGATGTTGCGGGACAGGAGTACACCTTC	CASSLDVAGQEYTF	TRBD1	14	TRBV7-2	TRBJ1-2	-
TGTGCCAGCTCACCCCCGGGACAGCCGGAAGCTTTCTTT	CASSPPGQPEAFF	TRBD1	13	TRBV18	TRBJ1-1	-
TGCGCCAGCACCAGACAGGGGGGCACCGGGGAGCTGTTTTTT	CASTRQGGTGELFF	TRBD1	14	TRBV10-2	TRBJ2-2	few
TGTGCCAGCATTCAGGGAGGGCCACCCTACGAGCAGTACTTC	CASIQGGPPYEQYF	TRBD2	14	TRBV6-1	TRBJ2-7	-
TGTGCCAGTAGTTCTTTCGGGGAATTCTACGAGCAGTACTTC	CASSSFGEFYEQYF	-	14	TRBV19	TRBJ2-7	-
TGTGCCAGCAGCGCGGGGTACTCTAGCACAGATACGCAGTATTTT	CASSAGYSSTDTQYF	-	15	TRBV7-9	TRBJ2-3	-
TGTGCCTGGAGATTCGGACTAGCGGGGGGGCTCGGCACAGATACGCAGTATTTT	CAWRFGLAGGLGTDTQYF	TRBD2	18	TRBV30	TRBJ2-3	-
TGCGCCAGCAGCTGGGCCTCTGGGGCCAACGTCCTGACTTTC	CASSWASGANVLTF	-	14	TRBV5-1	TRBJ2-6	-
TGTGCCAGCAGCCTTAGCGTACTAGCGTGGGGAGATACGCAGTATTTT	CASSLSVLAWGDTQYF	TRBD2	16	TRBV7-2	TRBJ2-3	-